This T cell receptor beta chain was found in a study of CD8+CD57+ T cells in acquired aplastic anemia. Study-level points and caveats: Between the patient and control groups, CD8+ Simpson's diversity did not differ significantly. Researchers report that some 31 CD8+ CDR3 sequences appeared in both patients and controls.

This CDR3 is 14 amino acids long. Trimming cost V 5 bases and J 1 base, with 11 bases left between them. CDR1 is SGHVS, CDR2 FQNEAQ, per germline. The use of genomic DNA as template underpinned the TCR beta VDJ and CDR3 profiling. TCRdb recomputed calls from the reads with MiXCR, one row per CDR3 protein. This sample has 400,000 to 450,000 distinct CDR3 sequences, with around 72% found just once. This clonotype occurred many times. The antigen remains unidentified. Sequencing used sorted CD4+, CD8+, or CD8+CD57+ T cells (not recorded which) from PBMCs. This clonotype was obtained from a human donor in good health, serving as a control. J is TRBJ1-1 and V is TRBV7-8; D is possibly TRBD1 (5 bases). Written as DNA, the CDR3 is TGTGCCAGCAGCCCACACAGGACGAACACTGAAGCTTTCTTT. As protein: CASSPHRTNTEAFF.